The T cell receptor beta chain described here comes from a study of shared clonotypes between healthy human individuals. Methods used by the authors: ImmunoSEQ output lacked quality scores and full-length reads, limiting matched filtering. Assay: immunoSEQ multiplex PCR; the TCRdb copy retains only in-frame clones and omits some. Clone size and the V and J calls come from that table; the DNA yielded D and trimming. In the table there are over 850,000 clones, more than 75% of which are singletons. This clone came up a few times. Other nucleotide sequences from this sample produce the same CDR3. Germline lookup yields CDR1 SNHLY and CDR2 FYNNEI. The CDR3 extends over 14 amino acids. V was trimmed by 5 bases and J by 4 bases, leaving 12 bases between them.

This chain joins TRBV2 and TRBJ1-5; tentatively, D is TRBD1 (6 bases). What was sequenced was memory CD4+ T cells from PBMCs. Described subset: CD45RA-negative fraction. This TCR was sampled from a man aged 18 to 29 in good health. Some clones in this sample may be carry-over from other donors' samples. CDR3 bases: TGTGCCAGCAGTAGGCAGGGGAGTAATCAGCCCCAGCATTTT. This codes for CASSRQGSNQPQHF.